Listed here are 15 T cell receptor beta chains from one sample, sequenced in a study of shared clonotypes between healthy human individuals. Profiled with immunoSEQ multiplex PCR; TCRdb holds only in-frame clones, not every one. In the table there are 300,000 to 400,000 clones, roughly 84% of which are singletons. Sequencing was carried out using memory CD8+ T cells sorted from blood. This sample's subset: CD45RO+ cells pooled with CCR7-negative TemRA cells. The receptors were sampled from a man aged 18 to 29 in good health.

V is TRBV5-6 and J is TRBJ2-1, with 7 bases that match TRBD1. The J segment lost 4 bases and the V segment lost 0 bases, leaving 4 bases of the junction unmatched. This CDR3 is 15 amino acids long. CDR1 is SGHDT and CDR2 is YYEEEE in the germline V gene. CDR3 sequence: CASSLGQGLYNEQFF. In DNA, the CDR3 is TGTGCCAGCAGCTTGGGACAGGGTTTATACAATGAGCAGTTCTTC. The whole variable domain, filled in from reference TRBV5-6 and TRBJ2-1, reads DAGVTQSPTHLIKTRGQQVTLRCSPKSGHDTVSWYQQALGQGPQFIFQYYEEEERQRGNFPDRFSGHQFPNYSSELNVNALLLGDSALYLCASSLGQGLYNEQFFGPGTRLTVL.

V gene TRBV27 combines with J gene TRBJ2-7; 9 nucleotides match TRBD1. This CDR3 comprises 12 residues. Germline V gene lookup returns CDR1 MNHEY and CDR2 SMNVEV (reference sequence). V shed 6 bases, J shed 5 bases, and the junction held 2 bases outside the gene matches. The CDR3: CASRQGANEQYF. In nucleotides, the CDR3 is TGTGCCAGCAGACAGGGGGCCAACGAGCAGTACTTC.

This clone came up a few times. The chain employs TRBV29-1 and TRBJ2-5; 7 nucleotides align to TRBD2. Germline V CDR1 and CDR2: SQVTM, ANQGSEA. This CDR3 spans 15 amino acids. With V trimmed by 7 bases and J by 1 base, 12 bases remained unmatched. DNA for the CDR3: TGCAGCGCGCTCTCCTTGCGGGAGCCCCAAGAGACCCAGTACTTC. Protein: CSALSLREPQETQYF.

This clone was counted a few times. Other DNA sequences in this sample translate to the same CDR3. This sequence joins TRBV7-6 and TRBJ2-7; TRBD1 might be the D (5 bases). The germline V and J ends were trimmed by 5 bases and 2 bases, with 7 bases remaining between them. Germline-derived CDR1 and CDR2 are SGHVS and FNYEAQ. This CDR3 is 12 amino acids long. CDR3 in amino acids: CASSPGTYEQYF. For the CDR3, the DNA is TGTGCCAGCAGCCCAGGGACCTACGAGCAGTACTTC.

The V and J genes are TRBV5-6 and TRBJ1-2, with a tentative D call TRBD1 (6 bases). Trimming cost V 0 bases and J 6 bases, with 18 bases left between them. Germline-derived CDR1 and CDR2 are SGHDT and YYEEEE. CDR3 length equals 16 residues. CDR3 coding DNA: TGTGCCAGCAGCTTGGCCTGGGGGACATCCACCCATGGCTACACCTTC. This encodes CASSLAWGTSTHGYTF. Filled out from reference TRBV5-6 and TRBJ1-2, the complete variable domain reads DAGVTQSPTHLIKTRGQQVTLRCSPKSGHDTVSWYQQALGQGPQFIFQYYEEEERQRGNFPDRFSGHQFPNYSSELNVNALLLGDSALYLCASSLAWGTSTHGYTFGSGTRLTVV.

The CDR3 coding sequence is TGTGCCAGCAGTATAACGGGGGGCGCGAATGGCTACACCTTC. This translates into CASSITGGANGYTF. This chain joins TRBV9 and TRBJ1-2; possible D gene TRBD1, 6 bases. The germline V gene encodes CDR1 SGDLS and CDR2 YYNGEE. The V end lost 5 bases, the J end lost 6 bases, and 17 bases lay between the germline ends. The CDR3 runs 14 residues.

This chain connects TRBV5-4 to TRBJ2-5; possibly TRBD1 for D (6 bases). V was trimmed by 4 bases and J by 5 bases, leaving 18 bases between them. Germline CDR1 reads SGHNT; CDR2 reads YYREEE (reference sequence). The CDR3 length is 15 residues. The CDR3 DNA is TGTGCCAGCAGCCACGCGGTACAGGGATCGGAGACCCAGTACTTC. This sequence encodes CASSHAVQGSETQYF.

The J gene is TRBJ1-2, the V gene TRBV27, with TRBD1 matching 7 bases. Trimming at V came to 5 bases and at J to 6 bases, leaving 3 bases not matched to a gene. Germline-derived CDR1 and CDR2 are MNHEY and SMNVEV (reference sequence). This CDR3 contains 12 residues. Here the CDR3 DNA reads TGTGCCAGCAGTACAGGGGATAATGGCTACACCTTC. Translating gives CASSTGDNGYTF.

J is TRBJ2-1 and V is TRBV28; D not resolved. This CDR3 has 13 residues. Per the germline V gene, CDR1 is MDHEN and CDR2 is SYDVKM. V was clipped by 3 bases and J by 4 bases, with 7 bases between them. The CDR3 region has the DNA TGTGCCAGCAGTTTGGTGGGGTACAATGAGCAGTTCTTC. Translated: CASSLVGYNEQFF. The variable domain in full, completed from reference TRBV28 and TRBJ2-1, reads DVKVTQSSRYLVKRTGEKVFLECVQDMDHENMFWYRQDPGLGLRLIYFSYDVKMKEKGDIPEGYSVSREKKERFSLILESASTNQTSMYLCASSLVGYNEQFFGPGTRLTVL.

As for this clone: This CDR3 is also generated by other DNA sequences in the sample. The chain is built from TRBV6-6 and TRBJ2-3; no clear D gene. From germline, CDR1 is MNHNY and CDR2 SVGAGI (reference sequence). There are 11 residues in the CDR3. With 5 bases removed from V and 6 bases from J, the gap between germline ends came to 6 bases. The CDR3 region is CASSIGDTQYF. Written as DNA, the CDR3 is TGTGCCAGCAGTATCGGGGATACGCAGTATTTT.

The V and J genes are TRBV13 and TRBJ2-7, with D maybe TRBD2 (5 bases). Per germline, CDR1 PRHDT and CDR2 FYEKMQ (reference sequence). The CDR3 sequence is 15 residues long. V shed 6 bases and J shed 1 base, with 16 bases lying between them. The CDR3 is CASSLEGPTSYEQYF. CDR3 nucleotides: TGTGCCAGCAGTCTAGAGGGTCCTACGTCCTACGAGCAGTACTTC. The full variable domain, with the rest looked up from reference TRBV13 and TRBJ2-7, is AAGVIQSPRHLIKEKRETATLKCYPIPRHDTVYWYQQGPGQDPQFLISFYEKMQSDKGSIPDRFSAQQFSDYHSELNMSSLELGDSALYFCASSLEGPTSYEQYFGPGTRLTVT.

The DNA of the CDR3 is TGTGCCAGCAGCGTCGGGTCTAGCGGGGGGTTAGAGACCCAGTACTTC. Translation gives CASSVGSSGGLETQYF. The chain recombines TRBV9 with TRBJ2-5; 11 bases are shared with TRBD2. Germline V gene sequence: CDR1 SGDLS, CDR2 YYNGEE. There are 16 residues in the CDR3. J was trimmed by 4 bases and V by 2 bases; bases with no gene match: 7.

The rearrangement joins TRBV19 to TRBJ2-1, with 9 bases that match TRBD2. Losses at the gene ends were 9 bases for V and 5 bases for J; bases not matched to a gene: 20. Germline V gene lookup returns CDR1 LNHDA and CDR2 SQIVND (reference sequence). This CDR3 region has 18 residues. The CDR3 bases are TGTGCCAGCGGATCTATAGCGGGAGTTAAATTTTCGAACAATGAGCAGTTCTTC. This gives the protein CASGSIAGVKFSNNEQFF. The complete variable domain, with remaining parts taken from reference TRBV19 and TRBJ2-1, reads DGGITQSPKYLFRKEGQNVTLSCEQNLNHDAMYWYRQDPGQGLRLIYYSQIVNDFQKGDIAEGYSVSREKKESFPLTVTSAQKNPTAFYLCASGSIAGVKFSNNEQFFGPGTRLTVL.

This chain links TRBV7-9 with TRBJ2-1; D is possibly TRBD1 or TRBD2 (5 bases each). Germline CDR1 SEHNR, CDR2 FQNEAQ (reference sequence). The length of the CDR3 is 16 residues. The ends were cut back, 6 bases at V and 8 bases at J, with 23 bases in the middle. CDR3 sequence: CASRFFRDGALDEQFF. The CDR3 DNA reads TGTGCCAGCAGATTCTTCAGGGACGGGGCTTTGGATGAGCAGTTCTTC.

The chain joins TRBV5-1 to TRBJ1-1; D might be TRBD1 (5 bases). Trimming cost V 3 bases and J 0 bases, with 15 bases left between them. Germline CDR1 reads SGHRS; CDR2 reads YFSETQ. The CDR3 has 16 residues. The CDR3 region is CASSWDGRKMNTEAFF. The CDR3 region has the DNA TGCGCCAGCAGCTGGGACGGACGAAAAATGAACACTGAAGCTTTCTTT.